This is a list of T cell receptor beta chains from one sample in a study of cytomegalovirus exposure and HLA in healthy donors. Data came from immunoSEQ multiplex PCR; TCRdb stores just in-frame clones and leaves some out. The sample has 60,000 or so clones; about 92% are singletons. Material: PBMCs. These receptors came from a young woman in good health and CMV-seronegative. CDR3s include the opening cysteine and the closing phenylalanine or tryptophan. Each record gives: clone size, CDR3 length, V gene, D gene, J gene, CDR3 DNA, CDR3 protein. The D gene is left open where the match is weak. The listing skips clone size in some rows; elsewhere it reads once, few, many or a size class.

>.|13|TRBV6-1|.|TRBJ2-1
TGTGCCAGCAGGCCAGGACAGTACAATGAGCAGTTCTTC
CASRPGQYNEQFF
>many|15|TRBV6-1|.|TRBJ2-6
TGTGCCAGCAGTGAGGACAGCTCTGGGGCCAACGTCCTGACTTTC
CASSEDSSGANVLTF
>few|13|TRBV7-2|.|TRBJ1-2
TGTGCCAGCAGCTCACCACAGGGTCTCGGCTACACCTTC
CASSSPQGLGYTF
>once|14|TRBV2|.|TRBJ2-1
TGTGCCAGCAGTGTGCCCGGGTCCTACAATGAGCAGTTCTTC
CASSVPGSYNEQFF
>.|19|TRBV7-9|TRBD1|TRBJ1-4
TGTGCCAGCAGCGACCTTCGGACAGGGGGCGTATTGGTGAAAGAAAAACTGTTTTTT
CASSDLRTGGVLVKEKLFF
>.|16|TRBV18|.|TRBJ1-4
TGTGCCAGCTCACCGTCGGTACCGGCAACTAATGAAAAACTGTTTTTT
CASSPSVPATNEKLFF
>.|15|TRBV5-1|.|TRBJ1-3
TGCGCCAGCAGCCTACACCCGGCGGATTCAAACACCATATATTTT
CASSLHPADSNTIYF
>.|14|TRBV6-5|TRBD2|TRBJ2-7
TGTGCCAGCAGTTACTCTAGCGGGAGGAACGAGCAGTACTTC
CASSYSSGRNEQYF
>.|14|TRBV2|.|TRBJ1-3
TGTGCCAGCAACCAGCGGGGGCGTGGAAACACCATATATTTT
CASNQRGRGNTIYF
>.|16|TRBV7-9|.|TRBJ2-6
TGTGCCAGCTCGGGATTAGCGAACTCTGGGGCCAACGTCCTGACTTTC
CASSGLANSGANVLTF
>.|14|TRBV6-1|.|TRBJ2-7
TGTGCCAGCAGTGAAGGGGGCCCGACTGACGAGCAGTACTTC
CASSEGGPTDEQYF
>.|15|TRBV11-2|TRBD2|TRBJ2-7
TGTGCCAGCAGCTATTCGGCGGGAGGTTCCTACGAGCAGTACTTC
CASSYSAGGSYEQYF
>once|15|TRBV19|.|TRBJ1-2
TGTGCCAGTAGTTATAGGATCGGAGCTAACTATGGCTACACCTTC
CASSYRIGANYGYTF
>.|13|TRBV6-5|.|TRBJ1-1
TGTGCCAGCAGTTACTCACCAGGAAACGAAGCTTTCTTT
CASSYSPGNEAFF
>.|14|TRBV19|TRBD1|TRBJ2-7
TGTGCCAGTAGTATGGGGACAGGGGATCTCGAGCAGTACTTC
CASSMGTGDLEQYF
>.|12|TRBV19|TRBD1|TRBJ2-7
TGTGCCACCCGGGACAGAGATAGCCAGCAGTACTTC
CATRDRDSQQYF
>.|15|TRBV10-2|TRBD1|TRBJ2-5
TGCGCCAGCAGTGAGCTTGGGACAGCCCAAGAGACCCAGTACTTC
CASSELGTAQETQYF
>.|15|TRBV6-4|.|TRBJ2-6
TGTGCCAGCAGTGCCGAAGCCGCTGGGGCCAACGTCCTGACTTTC
CASSAEAAGANVLTF
>.|14|TRBV6-5|TRBD2|TRBJ2-5
TGTGCCACCCTGGGGATTGGGGAGGGTGAGACCCAGTACTTC
CATLGIGEGETQYF
>once|15|TRBV7-2|.|TRBJ1-2
TGTGCCAGCAGCGAAACAGGGTTAAGGCTCGATGGCTACACCTTC
CASSETGLRLDGYTF
>.|12|TRBV5-1|.|TRBJ2-7
TGCGCCAGCAGCAAGGGAGGACCGGAGCAGTACTTC
CASSKGGPEQYF
>.|14|TRBV10-2|TRBD2|TRBJ2-2
TGCGCCAGCGGGACTAGCGGGAGCCCCGGGGAGCTGTTTTTT
CASGTSGSPGELFF
>.|15|TRBV4-1|TRBD2|TRBJ2-3
TGCGCCAGCAGAGGGGAGGTAACGGGAGGTGATACGCAGTATTTT
CASRGEVTGGDTQYF
>few|11|TRBV15|TRBD1|TRBJ1-2
TGTGCCACCAGCACCGGAGACAGGGCGGCCTTC
CATSTGDRAAF
>once|16|TRBV7-8|TRBD1|TRBJ1-2
TGTGCCAGCAGCTCGGACAGGGCCGAAGCTAACTATGGCTACACCTTC
CASSSDRAEANYGYTF
>.|18|TRBV4-1|TRBD1|TRBJ2-1
TGCGCCAGCAGCCAAGCCGGGACAGGGAGTATCGTCTCTAATGAGCAGTTCTTC
CASSQAGTGSIVSNEQFF
>.|15|TRBV27|TRBD2|TRBJ2-4
TGTGCCAGCAGTTTAAATTTACTAGCGACCAACATTCAGTACTTC
CASSLNLLATNIQYF
>.|14|TRBV5-1|TRBD2|TRBJ2-4
TGCGCCAGCAGCGTCGATCGGGGGGAAAACATTCAGTACTTC
CASSVDRGENIQYF
>.|16|TRBV7-9|TRBD2|TRBJ2-7
TGTGCCAGCAGCCCCGGGACTAGCGGGGTGGGGTACGAGCAGTACTTC
CASSPGTSGVGYEQYF
>.|11|TRBV20-1|.|TRBJ2-1
TGCAGTGCTACCGGGGGGCATGAGCAGTTCTTC
CSATGGHEQFF
>.|15|TRBV5-1|.|TRBJ2-7
TGCGCCAGCAGCTCCGCAGGATATACCTCCTACGAGCAGTACTTC
CASSSAGYTSYEQYF
>.|15|TRBV27|.|TRBJ1-2
TGTGTTTCCCGATCATTGGCACCAGGGCTCCATGGCTACACCTTC
CVSRSLAPGLHGYTF
>.|13|TRBV28|.|TRBJ1-2
TGTGCCAGCAGCTCAGCGGGCGAGAGTGGCTACACCTTC
CASSSAGESGYTF
>.|14|TRBV28|TRBD1|TRBJ1-2
TGTGCCAGCAGTCACCGACAGGGGAACTATGGCTACACCTTC
CASSHRQGNYGYTF
>.|15|TRBV5-3|TRBD2|TRBJ2-1
TGTGCCAGAAGCTTGGGTGGGACTAGCGGGAGGGAGCAGTTCTTC
CARSLGGTSGREQFF
>once|10|TRBV20-1|.|TRBJ2-5
TGCAGTGCCCCGGGGGAGACCCAGTACTTC
CSAPGETQYF
>.|14|TRBV28|TRBD2|TRBJ2-3
TGTGCCAGCAGGACTAGCGGGAGTTTGGATACGCAGTATTTT
CASRTSGSLDTQYF
>.|12|TRBV5-6|.|TRBJ2-5
TGTGCCAGCCTCGTTAGGGGAGAGACCCAGTACTTC
CASLVRGETQYF
>.|11|TRBV6-5|.|TRBJ2-5
TGTGCCAGCAGTTACGGCCCCGTCAAGTACTTC
CASSYGPVKYF
>.|13|TRBV29-1|TRBD1|TRBJ2-7
TGCAGCGTTGTTGGACAGGGGCGGTACGAGCAGTACTTC
CSVVGQGRYEQYF
>.|15|TRBV9|.|TRBJ1-6
TGTGCCAGCAGCGTAAGGGGGTTGGATAATTCACCCCTCCACTTT
CASSVRGLDNSPLHF
>.|14|TRBV7-9|.|TRBJ2-7
TGTGCCAGCAGCTTAGCTGAGAGCTCCTACGAGCAGTACTTC
CASSLAESSYEQYF
>.|16|TRBV4-1|.|TRBJ1-1
TGCGCCAGCAGCCCCCTTAGCGGGGGGCTGAACACTGAAGCTTTCTTT
CASSPLSGGLNTEAFF
>.|15|TRBV6-5|.|TRBJ1-1
TGTGCCAGCAGTTACCGCGGTATCGTGGGGCTGGAAGCTTTCTTT
CASSYRGIVGLEAFF
>.|15|TRBV19|TRBD1|TRBJ2-7
TGTGCCAGTAGTATTACAGGGGGGTCTTCGGGCGAGCAGTACTTC
CASSITGGSSGEQYF
>.|13|TRBV7-7|TRBD2|TRBJ2-2
TGTGCTAGCAGCGGGGAGGTTGGCGGGGAGCTGTTTTTT
CASSGEVGGELFF
>.|15|TRBV6-5|.|TRBJ1-2
TGTGCCAGCAGTTACTCGCACCCACTAGGCCATGGCTACACCTTC
CASSYSHPLGHGYTF
>.|15|TRBV9|.|TRBJ1-1
TGTGCCAGCAGCTCTTTACAGGAGACCCGCACTGAAGCTTTCTTT
CASSSLQETRTEAFF
>.|12|TRBV9|.|TRBJ1-2
TGTGCCAGCAGCGTCCCGGGGGTGGGCTACACCTTC
CASSVPGVGYTF
>.|14|TRBV18|TRBD1|TRBJ1-1
TGTGCCAGCTCACCATCAGGGGGCGGCACTGAAGCTTTCTTT
CASSPSGGGTEAFF